This TCR beta chain was captured in a study of blood T cell repertoires in COVID-19 (dated by TCRdb to 2020 to 2022). In terms of the full investigation: The collaborator samples originated in the United States, Italy and Spain and spanned the acute and convalescent phases of COVID-19. The material from the prospective study consisted of cDNA or gDNA derived from T cells, B-cell-depleted T cells, or PBMCs. The dataset comprised deeply sampled blood TCRbeta repertoires from subjects exposed to, actively infected with, or recovered from COVID-19. A freely available public database, intended as a resource for researchers studying the immune response to SARS-CoV-2, is where the repertoires were released. The samples were drawn from the first 160 participants of the ongoing ImmuneRACE study and from 1,200 or so subjects provided by 6 global collaborators. The sample metadata nearly always contained a de-identified subject ID, COVID-19 status, age in years and sex. Where available, HLA class I and class II types were obtained from metadata supplied by the sample provider rather than from assay-based typing.

The research as a whole found: The amount of clinical and demographic metadata varied by source and participant and was provided uncurated.

The germline V gene (reference sequence) specifies SGHKS as CDR1 and YYEKEE as CDR2. Measured from the cysteine to the phenylalanine, the CDR3 is 16 residues long. The only DNA kept is the CDR3, 48 bases in frame from the first base. Compared with germline, V lacks 5 bases and J lacks 5 bases; bases without a gene match: 13. The immunoSEQ Assay, a bias-controlled multiplex PCR, was used to amplify TCRbeta CDR3 regions from genomic DNA. The published analysis was carried out like this. The number of nucleated cells in each sample was estimated by amplification of reference gene primers within the assay. To quantify the absolute abundance of each unique TCRbeta CDR3 rearrangement, sequence reads were collapsed and filtered. For each sample, productive Simpson clonality was calculated as the square root of Simpson's diversity index over productive rearrangements. TCRdb provides this immuneACCESS table in a form limited to in-frame rearrangements. Some clones are lacking; in checked studies, under half of them reflect an unresolved V gene, and why the rest are absent is not known. That table furnishes V, J and clone size, whereas the DNA furnished D and trimming. The sample has over 150,000 clones on record, 84% of them singletons. Together, the top ten hold around 14% of the sample.

Of note for this clone: Its antigen target is currently unknown. Base qualities are not at hand, and no much larger clone is one base apart.

The collaborating institutions used their own protocols to collect whole blood in K2EDTA tubes. For TCRbeta analysis, collaborator samples were shipped as frozen whole blood, as isolated PBMCs, or as DNA extracted from either sample type. Sequencing was performed on peripheral blood. This receptor was identified in a human donor in a cohort sampled during active COVID-19. The chain is encoded by TRBV5-5 joined to TRBJ2-7, with 10 middle bases fitting TRBD1. The CDR3 corresponds to CASRRDPGTGANEQYF. The DNA is TGTGCCAGCAGACGCGATCCCGGGACAGGGGCCAACGAGCAGTACTTC. Extended through the reference TRBV5-5 and TRBJ2-7 proteins, this CDR3 yields the full variable domain: DAGVTQSPTHLIKTRGQQVTLRCSPISGHKSVSWYQQVLGQGPQFIFQYYEKEERGRGNFPDRFSARQFPNYSSELNVNALLLGDSALYLCASRRDPGTGANEQYFGPGTRLTVT.